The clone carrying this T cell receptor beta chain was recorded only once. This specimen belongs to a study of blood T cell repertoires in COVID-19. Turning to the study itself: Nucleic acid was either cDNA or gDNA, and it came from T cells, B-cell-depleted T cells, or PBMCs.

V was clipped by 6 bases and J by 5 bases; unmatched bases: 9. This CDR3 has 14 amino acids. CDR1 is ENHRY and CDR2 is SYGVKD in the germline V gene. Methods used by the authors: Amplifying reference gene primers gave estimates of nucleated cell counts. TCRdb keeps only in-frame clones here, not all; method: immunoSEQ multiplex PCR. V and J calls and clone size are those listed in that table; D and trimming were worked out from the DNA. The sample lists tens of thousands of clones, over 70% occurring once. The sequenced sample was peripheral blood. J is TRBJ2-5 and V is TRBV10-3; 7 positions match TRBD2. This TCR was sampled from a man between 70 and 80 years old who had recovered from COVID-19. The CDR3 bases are TGTGCCATCAGCCTCCATGCGGGGGAGGAGACCCAGTACTTC. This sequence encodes CAISLHAGEETQYF.